The 31 T cell receptor beta chains below were found in one sample sequenced in a study of blood T cell repertoires in COVID-19. The protocol was immunoSEQ multiplex PCR, while the TCRdb copy is restricted to in-frame clones and leaves out a portion. The sample contains roughly 140,000 clones, approximately 90% of which appear only once. The sequenced material came from peripheral blood. Every receptor here comes from a woman aged 40-49 years with acute or convalescent COVID-19.

The chain carries TRBV24-1 and TRBJ2-5; D might be TRBD1 (5 bases). The CDR3 length is 14 residues. Germline CDR1 KGHDR, CDR2 SFDVKD. Trimming stripped 4 bases from V and 1 base from J, with 9 bases between. CDR3 sequence reads: CATSETGPQETQYF. CDR3 nucleotide sequence: TGTGCCACCAGTGAAACAGGTCCCCAAGAGACCCAGTACTTC.

J is TRBJ2-3 and V is TRBV4-3, with 7 bases that match TRBD1. Germline loops: CDR1 LGHNA, CDR2 YSLEER. CDR3 length equals 16 residues. V dropped 4 bases and J dropped 2; count of bases not matched to a gene: 9. The CDR3 sequence: CASSPGTDLNTDTQYF. DNA of the CDR3: TGCGCCAGCAGCCCTGGGACAGACCTGAACACAGATACGCAGTATTTT.

The chain couples TRBV5-4 to TRBJ2-3; TRBD2 matches at 8 bases. Trimming took 4 bases from V and 2 from J; bases not matched to a gene: 12. Germline CDR1 reads SGHNT; CDR2 reads YYREEE (reference sequence). This CDR3 is built from 17 residues. The CDR3 protein is CASSPGGAGGNTDTQYF. The CDR3 DNA is TGTGCCAGCAGCCCAGGAGGGGCGGGAGGAAACACAGATACGCAGTATTTT.

This chain links TRBV30 with TRBJ1-1; 9 bases are a match to TRBD1. Per the germline V gene, CDR1 is GTSNPN and CDR2 is SVGIG (reference sequence). The CDR3 is made up of 15 amino acids. V lost 1 base, J lost 3 bases, and 6 bases stayed unmatched. The CDR3 here is CAWSETGGLYTEAFF. The CDR3 DNA sequence: TGTGCCTGGAGTGAGACAGGGGGTCTTTACACTGAAGCTTTCTTT. Using reference TRBV30 and TRBJ1-1 for the parts outside the CDR3, the full variable domain is SQTIHQWPATLVQPVGSPLSLECTVEGTSNPNLYWYRQAAGRGLQLLFYSVGIGQISSEVPQNLSASRPQDRQFILSSKKLLLSDSGFYLCAWSETGGLYTEAFFGQGTRLTVV.

The V call is TRBV2, the J call TRBJ2-2, with D tentatively TRBD1 (5 bases). The CDR3 runs to 15 residues. CDR1 and CDR2 from the germline V gene are SNHLY and FYNNEI. Trimming pared 6 bases from V and 3 bases from J, leaving 14 bases between. The CDR3 bases are TGTGCCAGCAGACCTCGAGACAGATACACCGGGGAGCTGTTTTTT. Translating gives CASRPRDRYTGELFF. The whole variable domain, remainder taken from reference TRBV2 and TRBJ2-2, is EPEVTQTPSHQVTQMGQEVILRCVPISNHLYFYWYRQILGQKVEFLVSFYNNEISEKSEIFDDQFSVERPDGSNFTLKIRSTKLEDSAMYFCASRPRDRYTGELFFGEGSRLTVL.

This clone has more than one count but fewer than ten. The V call is TRBV7-2, the J call TRBJ2-7, with D possibly TRBD1 on 6 matching bases. The CDR3 sequence is 15 residues long. Germline CDR1 reads SGHTA; CDR2 reads FQGNSA. The V end was cut by 4 bases, the J end by 3 bases, with 16 bases between. For the CDR3, the DNA is TGTGCCAGCAGCTCCGACAGGACCACAAACTACGAGCAGTACTTC. Its protein is CASSSDRTTNYEQYF. Variable domain in full (rest from reference TRBV7-2 and TRBJ2-7): GAGVSQSPSNKVTEKGKDVELRCDPISGHTALYWYRQSLGQGLEFLIYFQGNSAPDKSGLPSDRFSAERTGGSVSTLTIQRTQQEDSAVYLCASSSDRTTNYEQYFGPGTRLTVT.

The gene calls are TRBV6-5 and TRBJ2-7; 7 nucleotides align to TRBD1. The CDR3 runs to 15 residues. V shed 2 bases, J shed 3 bases, and the junction held 7 bases outside the gene matches. In germline, CDR1 is MNHEY, CDR2 SVGAGI. The chain's CDR3 is CASSYRRQGYYEQYF. Written as DNA, the CDR3 is TGTGCCAGCAGTTACCGAAGACAGGGATACTACGAGCAGTACTTC.

Here the CDR3 reads CASSITGGNTEAFF. The DNA of the CDR3 is TGTGCCAGTAGTATCACAGGTGGCAACACTGAAGCTTTCTTT. The chain couples TRBV19 to TRBJ1-1; D perhaps matches TRBD1 (5 bases). V was cut by 3 bases and J by 2 bases, with 10 bases left in between. CDR3 length equals 14 residues. CDR1 is LNHDA, CDR2 SQIVND, per germline (reference sequence).

The chain has TRBV5-6 and TRBJ1-1; D remains unclear. The germline CDR1 and CDR2 sequences are SGHDT and YYEEEE. There are 13 residues in the CDR3. V gave up 2 bases and J gave up 3 bases, with 8 bases separating them. The CDR3 here is CASSFISDTEAFF. The DNA for the CDR3 is TGTGCCAGCAGCTTTATTTCGGACACTGAAGCTTTCTTT.

Points on this clone: Other nucleotide sequences from this sample produce the same CDR3. The chain employs TRBV9 and TRBJ2-7; no clear D. V dropped 0 bases and J dropped 2 bases, with 9 bases sitting between them. CDR3 length equals 14 residues. The V gene's germline CDR1 is SGDLS and CDR2 YYNGEE. CDR3 in amino acids: CASSVGGGAYEQYF. CDR3 sequence (DNA): TGTGCCAGCAGCGTAGGAGGCGGAGCCTACGAGCAGTACTTC.

V usage is TRBV24-1 and J usage is TRBJ2-2, with D tentatively TRBD2 (6 bases). The germline CDR1 and CDR2 sequences are KGHDR and SFDVKD. V was trimmed by 10 bases and J by 3 bases, leaving 17 bases between them. CDR3 length: 15 residues. As DNA, the CDR3 is TGTGCCACGCAAAGGGGTCGCGGGGACACCGGGGAGCTGTTTTTT. This codes for CATQRGRGDTGELFF.

CDR3 in DNA: TGTGCCAGTAGTGGAACAGGGGGCGTGAACACTGAAGCTTTCTTT. It specifies CASSGTGGVNTEAFF. The chain combines TRBV19 with TRBJ1-1, with 9 bases matching TRBD1. V dropped 5 bases and J dropped 0; count of bases not matched to a gene: 4. In germline, CDR1 is LNHDA, CDR2 SQIVND (reference sequence). CDR3 size: 15 residues.

J is TRBJ2-3 and V is TRBV20-1; no definite D call. V was clipped by 8 bases and J by 4 bases, with 10 bases between them. CDR1 is DFQATT, CDR2 SNEGSKA, per germline (reference sequence). The CDR3 has 11 residues. This chain's CDR3 is CSCGRADTQYF. The CDR3 bases are TGCAGTTGCGGCCGGGCAGATACGCAGTATTTT.

The chain employs TRBV18 and TRBJ1-6; 9 positions match TRBD1. Germline values: CDR1 KGHSH, CDR2 LQKENI. Trimming at V came to 5 bases and at J to 5 bases, leaving 10 bases not matched to a gene. The CDR3 covers 17 residues. The CDR3 coding sequence is TGTGCCAGCTCAATCGGACAGGGGCCCTCGAATAATTCACCCCTCCACTTT. It is translated as CASSIGQGPSNNSPLHF.

The chain combines TRBV6-1 with TRBJ2-1; 9 nucleotides line up with TRBD2. The V gene's germline CDR1 is MNHNS and CDR2 SASEGT. V lost 2 bases and J lost 4; bases outside the gene matches: 9. The length of the CDR3 is 17 residues. The CDR3 DNA reads as TGTGCCAGCAGTGAAATAGGGGGGACTAGCATTTACAATGAGCAGTTCTTC. Amino acids: CASSEIGGTSIYNEQFF.

The chain combines TRBV5-1 with TRBJ1-2; weak D call: TRBD1 (5 bases). V was cut by 7 bases and J by 1 base, with 17 bases left in between. Per the germline V gene, CDR1 is SGHRS and CDR2 is YFSETQ. The CDR3 loop spans 15 amino acids. This CDR3 reads CASAPRRGINYGYTF. In nucleotides, the CDR3 is TGCGCCAGCGCCCCCAGACGGGGGATTAACTATGGCTACACCTTC.

This chain connects TRBV19 to TRBJ1-5; 8 bases map to TRBD1. The CDR3 sequence is 15 residues long. The ends lost 4 bases at V and 5 bases at J; junction bases unmatched: 7. Germline assignment: CDR1 LNHDA and CDR2 SQIVND (reference sequence). The CDR3 is CASSRQGIFDQPQHF. The CDR3, as DNA: TGTGCCAGTAGTAGACAGGGGATCTTTGATCAGCCCCAGCATTTT.

This sequence joins TRBV3-1 (or the pseudogene TRBV3-2) and TRBJ1-2; 8 nucleotides align to TRBD1. The V and J ends lost 1 base and 6 bases, in that order; junction bases with no gene match: 10. Germline V lookup: CDR1 LGHDT, CDR2 YNNKEL (reference sequence). This CDR3 has 16 amino acids. The DNA of the CDR3 is TGTGCCAGCAGCCAAGTTCCGACAGGGGTAACGGATGGCTACACCTTC. Translated: CASSQVPTGVTDGYTF.

The chain employs TRBV10-3 and TRBJ2-3, with 11 positions matching TRBD2. J gave up 4 bases and V 5 bases, and 5 bases lay outside the gene matches. This CDR3 has 15 amino acids. Germline assignment: CDR1 ENHRY and CDR2 SYGVKD. DNA of the CDR3: TGTGCCATCAGTCTGACTAGCGGGACTTCAGATACGCAGTATTTT. It is translated as CAISLTSGTSDTQYF.

The chain is built from TRBV19 and TRBJ1-6; D is perhaps TRBD1 (5 bases). The germline CDR1 and CDR2 sequences are LNHDA and SQIVND (reference sequence). The CDR3 has 14 residues. Trimming stripped 4 bases from V and 8 bases from J, with 12 bases between. CDR3 residues: CASSTDSIDSPLHF. In DNA, the CDR3 is TGTGCCAGTAGTACCGACAGCATTGATTCACCCCTCCACTTT.

The rearrangement joins TRBV7-8 to TRBJ1-2, with 7 bases fitting TRBD1. The CDR3 covers 19 residues. Germline CDR1 SGHVS, CDR2 FQNEAQ. V trimming: 0 bases; J trimming: 5 bases; junction bases outside the gene matches: 18. The CDR3 DNA is TGTGCCAGCAGCTTAGCCCTGGGGGACAGCCGGGGGAAAATGTATGGCTACACCTTC. It is translated as CASSLALGDSRGKMYGYTF.

The V gene is TRBV4-1, the J gene TRBJ2-3, with D unresolved. The CDR3 consists of 16 residues. Trimming left V 0 bases short and J 2 bases short, with 12 bases between. Germline V gene sequence: CDR1 MGHRA, CDR2 YSYEKL. CDR3 in amino acids: CASSQDALSTTDTQYF. Here the CDR3 DNA reads TGCGCCAGCAGCCAAGATGCGCTTTCTACCACAGATACGCAGTATTTT.

This clone was seen only a few times. The CDR3 DNA reads as TGCGCCAGCAGCCAAGAAGCCCGGACAGGGGTGAATTCACCCCTCCACTTT. It codes for CASSQEARTGVNSPLHF. The genes are TRBV4-3 and TRBJ1-6; 9 nucleotides align to TRBD1. This CDR3 is built from 17 residues. Looked up from germline, CDR1 is LGHNA and CDR2 is YSLEER. V lost 0 bases to trimming and J lost 7 bases; unmatched junction nucleotides: 7.

The chain links TRBV6-1 to TRBJ2-7; TRBD1 might be the D (6 bases). Germline V gene data show CDR1 as MNHNS and CDR2 as SASEGT. This CDR3 contains 14 residues. Trimming shortened V by 2 bases and J by 2 bases, and 10 bases separated the two germline ends. In DNA form, the CDR3 reads TGTGCCAGCAGTGAACCCTGGACAGCCTACGAGCAGTACTTC. Amino acid sequence: CASSEPWTAYEQYF.

For the CDR3, the DNA is TGCAGTGCTAGTGGGCAGGGTTTCTCCTACGAGCAGTACTTC. Protein product: CSASGQGFSYEQYF. The chain carries TRBV20-1 and TRBJ2-7; D perhaps matches TRBD1 (5 bases). The CDR3 loop spans 14 amino acids. Per germline, CDR1 DFQATT and CDR2 SNEGSKA (reference sequence). V lost 3 bases, J lost 0 bases, and 12 bases lay in between.

The gene calls are TRBV11-3 and TRBJ2-1, with 10 bases that match TRBD2. V shed 6 bases and J 2 bases; nucleotides not matched to a gene: 4. Germline CDR1 is SGHNT and CDR2 is YENEEA. The CDR3 consists of 15 residues. The CDR3: CASSLAGAAYNEQFF. DNA of the CDR3: TGTGCCAGCAGTCTAGCGGGAGCTGCCTACAATGAGCAGTTCTTC.

The genes are TRBV6-2 or TRBV6-3 and TRBJ2-3; D is possibly TRBD2 (5 bases). The V and J ends lost 0 bases and 2 bases respectively, with 12 bases between them. CDR1 MNHEY and CDR2 SVGEGT come from the germline V gene. The CDR3 has 16 residues. CDR3 sequence (DNA): TGTGCCAGCAGTTACTCTGCGGGCTCCTACACAGATACGCAGTATTTT. Translated, it gives CASSYSAGSYTDTQYF.

J is TRBJ1-3 and V is TRBV7-9; weak D call: TRBD1 (6 bases). CDR3 length equals 15 residues. V shed 2 bases and J shed 1 base, with 9 bases lying between them. Germline lookup yields CDR1 SEHNR and CDR2 FQNEAQ (reference sequence). The CDR3 nucleotides are TGTGCCAGCAGCTTACAGGGGCTTTCTGGAAACACCATATATTTT. Its translation: CASSLQGLSGNTIYF.

The rearrangement links TRBV7-2 to TRBJ2-2; possible D gene TRBD2, 6 bases. Trimming removed 5 bases at V and 2 bases at J, with 15 bases between. Germline lookup yields CDR1 SGHTA and CDR2 FQGNSA. The CDR3 has 16 amino acids. The CDR3 here is CASSHDPGLNTGELFF. Written as DNA, the CDR3 is TGTGCCAGCAGCCACGACCCGGGACTCAACACCGGGGAGCTGTTTTTT.

The chain has TRBV7-2 and TRBJ1-5; TRBD1 might be the D (5 bases). The CDR3 covers 13 residues. V shed 2 bases and J shed 7 bases, with 9 bases lying between them. Germline V CDR1 and CDR2: SGHTA, FQGNSA. CDR3 protein: CASSLRGAQPQHF. CDR3 DNA: TGTGCCAGCAGCTTAAGGGGTGCCCAGCCCCAGCATTTT.

This chain joins TRBV4-1 and TRBJ2-3; 12 positions match TRBD2. V shed 4 bases and J 4 bases; nucleotides not matched to a gene: 9. This CDR3 comprises 17 residues. Per the germline V gene, CDR1 is MGHRA and CDR2 is YSYEKL. The CDR3 spells CASSRIFLAGGPDTQYF. The CDR3 nucleotides are TGCGCCAGCAGCCGAATTTTCCTAGCGGGAGGGCCAGATACGCAGTATTTT.